This T cell receptor (beta chain) was captured in a study of Graves' ophthalmopathy and Graves' hyperthyroidism. The study amplified TCR beta CDR3 regions using RNA transcripts. HTBI primers were employed in first-round RT-PCR, then a second-round multiplex PCR followed. TCRdb redid the calling of the multiplex PCR reads with MiXCR, one entry per CDR3 protein. The table records about 39,000 distinct CDR3 sequences, approximately 53% of them present only once. This clonotype was counted many times. This CDR3 is built from 15 residues. Trimming removed 0 bases at V and 4 bases at J, with 12 bases between. The germline V gene encodes CDR1 LNHNV and CDR2 YYDKDF (reference sequence).

The sample was peripheral blood. The V call is TRBV15, the J call TRBJ2-5, with D possibly matching TRBD2 (7 bases). The TCR comes from an adult woman with stable Graves' hyperthyroidism. The CDR3 here is CATSREGASGETQYF. The CDR3 nucleotides read TGTGCCACCAGCAGAGAGGGGGCTAGCGGAGAGACCCAGTACTTC.